A selection of T cell receptor beta chains follows, all from one sample in a study of neurological immune-mediated disorders. TCRdb reprocessed the 5' RACE reads with MiXCR, giving one entry per CDR3 protein. The sample includes approximately 68,000 distinct CDR3 sequences, 4.5% to 6% of them seen just once. The sequencing input was PBMCs. Every receptor here comes from a woman in her 70s with multiple sclerosis. CDR3s leave out the opening cysteine and the closing phenylalanine or tryptophan. The order of the fields is D gene, V gene, CDR3 length, CDR3 protein. The D gene is left open where the match is weak.

D: TRBD2
V: TRBV9
length: 12
CDR3: ASGRTSGNNEQF

D: -
V: TRBV20-1
length: 13
CDR3: SARTPGSSNQPQH

D: -
V: TRBV12-3/TRBV12-4
length: 11
CDR3: ANSFSRNTEAF

D: TRBD1
V: TRBV27
length: 12
CDR3: ASSRWTGDSEAF

D: -
V: TRBV7-6
length: 12
CDR3: ASSKGSNTGELF

D: TRBD2
V: TRBV5-4
length: 12
CDR3: ASSFSSGNNEQF

D: -
V: TRBV7-3
length: 14
CDR3: ASSLMAAQGLNGYT

D: -
V: TRBV10-3
length: 10
CDR3: AIKGGADTQY

D: -
V: TRBV12-2
length: 13
CDR3: ASRCRDGTYYEQY

D: TRBD2
V: TRBV20-1
length: 13
CDR3: SAGSLAGFRNEQF

D: TRBD2
V: TRBV6-6
length: 14
CDR3: ASSIGPSGSYNEQF

D: TRBD2
V: TRBV12-3/TRBV12-4
length: 15
CDR3: ASSSRIGLVGNNEQF

D: -
V: TRBV7-2
length: 12
CDR3: ASDVADSNQPQH

D: TRBD1
V: TRBV9
length: 14
CDR3: ASSASGGTSTDTQY

D: -
V: TRBV5-6
length: 13
CDR3: ASSLFGFVGEKLF

D: TRBD1
V: TRBV20-1
length: 15
CDR3: SARPPRGGQVATEAF